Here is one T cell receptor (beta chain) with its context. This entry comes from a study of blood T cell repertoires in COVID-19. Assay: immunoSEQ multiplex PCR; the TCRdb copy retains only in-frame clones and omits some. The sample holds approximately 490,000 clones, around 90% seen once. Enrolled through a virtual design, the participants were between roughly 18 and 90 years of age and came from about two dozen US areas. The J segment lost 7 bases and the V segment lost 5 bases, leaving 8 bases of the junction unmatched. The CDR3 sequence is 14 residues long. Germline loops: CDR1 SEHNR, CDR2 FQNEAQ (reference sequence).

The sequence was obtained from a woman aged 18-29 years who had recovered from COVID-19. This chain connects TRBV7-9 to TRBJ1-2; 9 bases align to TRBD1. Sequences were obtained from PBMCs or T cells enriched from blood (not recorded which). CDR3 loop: CASSPTGGSAGYTF. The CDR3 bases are TGTGCCAGCAGCCCTACAGGGGGCAGCGCTGGCTACACCTTC.